This T cell receptor (beta chain) came from a study of CD8 T cells in ankylosing spondylitis. TCRdb called the 5' RACE reads again in MiXCR, with one record for every CDR3 protein. This repertoire shows some 130,000 distinct CDR3 sequences, about 6.7% found once; its top ten account for around 12%. V shed 0 bases and J shed 0 bases, with 6 bases lying between them. This CDR3 is 15 amino acids long. Germline CDR1 and CDR2: MNHEY and SVGAGI. Study findings and constraints: A TCR beta motif of several highly homologous variants seemed to mark ankylosing spondylitis blood. The clones that were linked to disease were reported to be significantly enriched in matched synovial fluid samples from ankylosing spondylitis patients.

This clonotype was found many times. The antigen is unknown. This clonotype was sampled from a female donor with ankylosing spondylitis or in good health (not recorded which). The source material was blood, either unsorted or a sorted T cell fraction (not recorded which). The chain uses TRBV6-5 and TRBJ1-3; D remains ambiguous. The CDR3 coding sequence is TGTGCCAGCAGTTACTCGCCAATCTCTGGAAACACCATATATTTT. As protein: CASSYSPISGNTIYF.